This TCR beta chain emerged from a study of T cell responses to AZD1222 COVID-19 vaccine. Study outcomes and limitations: Reports say nearly half of spike-specific TCRs go after unmutated variant regions. Donors in the cohort were predominantly white British and more often female, and clonal diversity was possibly underestimated. Only a handful of individuals given AZD1222 were seropositive at baseline.

About this clone itself: Its antigen remains unidentified.

The method was immunoSEQ multiplex PCR; TCRdb's version includes in-frame clones alone and lacks a portion of them. The sample consists of under 150,000 clones, about nine tenths of them appearing once. The germline gives CDR1 MNHNY, CDR2 SVGAGI (reference sequence). V dropped 6 bases and J dropped 7 bases, with 15 bases sitting between them. This CDR3 is built from 13 residues. V is TRBV6-6 and J is TRBJ1-1, with D perhaps TRBD1 (6 bases). The specimen comprised peripheral blood, sampled on day 0 of AZD1222 vaccination. The receptor's source is an adult in good health. DNA for the CDR3: TGTGCCAGCAGGCAACAGGGAGGAGGTGAAGCTTTCTTT. Translation gives CASRQQGGGEAFF.